The following is a TCR beta chain sequence with its context. Its target is not known. The study isolated at least 6 million PBMCs from each sample. The CDR3 contains 17 residues. V lost 5 bases, J lost 0 bases, and 9 bases stayed unmatched. Per the germline V gene, CDR1 is MNHEY and CDR2 is SMNVEV (reference sequence). Through a sample-barcoded 5' primer and a J-beta primer mix, a second PCR was run for about 6 to 11 cycles. Each CDR3 protein is one row after TCRdb ran MiXCR on the 5' RACE reads. The top ten clones hold 30% to 40% of a sample with about 640,000 distinct CDR3 sequences, roughly 58% of them seen once. This sample is part of a study of blood T cells in healthy people across ages. Study-wide results and caveats: Calculation of diversity from one million T cells yielded estimates considered to be underestimates.

Specimen: blood. The chain has TRBV27 and TRBJ2-1; 8 bases are a match to TRBD1. The source of this sequence is a man aged 55 to 70 in good health. The CDR3 loop is CASSPRQGISSYNEQFF. The CDR3 DNA reads TGTGCCAGCAGTCCGAGACAGGGGATAAGCTCCTACAATGAGCAGTTCTTC.